The 17 T cell receptor beta chains below come from one sample, sequenced in a study of cytomegalovirus exposure and HLA in healthy donors. The PCR used 60 Vbeta and 13 Jbeta primers. Produced via immunoSEQ multiplex PCR; TCRdb's table is partial and in-frame only. The sample holds 60,000 to 100,000 clones; 78% are singletons and the top ten take less than 2%. Material for sequencing was PBMCs. These receptors came from a man aged 35 to 55 in good health and CMV-seronegative.

As regards this clone: The junction departs from germline at one end; a sequencing error may be responsible. Here the CDR3 reads CSSSLLGELFF. CDR3 DNA: TGTTCCAGCAGCTTATTAGGGGAACTGTTTTTT. V usage is TRBV7-9 and J usage is TRBJ1-4; D perhaps matches TRBD1 (5 bases). Germline values: CDR1 SEHNR, CDR2 FQNEAQ (reference sequence). The CDR3 has 11 amino acids.

The rearrangement joins TRBV19 to TRBJ2-7; 8 bases are a match to TRBD2. The germline V gene encodes CDR1 LNHDA and CDR2 SQIVND (reference sequence). This CDR3 has 15 residues. The junction had 11 bases not matched to a gene; V was cut back by 7 bases and J by 3 bases. CDR3 DNA sequence: TGTGCCAGTACCGCGACTAGCGTCAGCCACTACGAGCAGTACTTC. It yields the protein CASTATSVSHYEQYF.

This chain links TRBV7-9 with TRBJ2-3, with TRBD2 matching 7 bases. This CDR3 is built from 13 residues. In germline, CDR1 is SEHNR, CDR2 FQNEAQ (reference sequence). Trimming cost V 5 bases and J 4 bases; bases outside gene matches: 3. The CDR3 region has the DNA TGTGCCAGCAGCCTAACTAGCGCAGATACGCAGTATTTT. Its protein is CASSLTSADTQYF. The complete variable domain, with remaining parts taken from reference TRBV7-9 and TRBJ2-3, reads DTGVSQNPRHKITKRGQNVTFRCDPISEHNRLYWYRQTLGQGPEFLTYFQNEAQLEKSRLLSDRFSAERPKGSFSTLEIQRTEQGDSAMYLCASSLTSADTQYFGPGTRLTVL.

The chain links TRBV7-8 to TRBJ1-6; 8 nucleotides agree with TRBD1. CDR1 is SGHVS and CDR2 is FQNEAQ in the germline V gene. V lost 0 bases, J lost 9 bases, and 10 bases stayed unmatched. The CDR3 totals 17 residues. The CDR3 here is CASSLAPVPGQASPLHF. As DNA, the CDR3 is TGTGCCAGCAGCTTAGCTCCGGTCCCGGGACAGGCTTCACCCCTCCACTTT.

CDR3 DNA sequence: TGTGCCAGCAGTCCTACAGGGTCGGCGTACTATGGCTACACCTTC. This gives the protein CASSPTGSAYYGYTF. The rearrangement uses TRBV7-9 and TRBJ1-2; TRBD1 might be the D (6 bases). This CDR3 contains 15 residues. CDR1 SEHNR and CDR2 FQNEAQ come from the germline V gene (reference sequence). V was pared by 6 bases and J by 3 bases, with 17 bases between.

The chain has TRBV20-1 and TRBJ2-5; unclear D gene. With the DNA end fitting TRBJ2-7 better, the J assignment may be wrong. Germline CDR1 reads DFQATT; CDR2 reads SNEGSKA (reference sequence). CDR3 length equals 11 residues. This chain's CDR3 is CSARALSEQYF. The CDR3 nucleotides are TGCAGTGCTAGAGCCCTATCCGAGCAGTACTTC.

V usage is TRBV7-2 and J usage is TRBJ2-3; no definite D call. This CDR3 comprises 13 residues. V was cut by 2 bases and J by 2 bases, with 5 bases left in between. Per the germline V gene, CDR1 is SGHTA and CDR2 is FQGNSA. CDR3 sequence reads: CASSLPFTDTQYF. Written as DNA, the CDR3 is TGTGCCAGCAGCTTACCCTTCACAGATACGCAGTATTTT.

The chain is built from TRBV7-3 and TRBJ2-1, with D maybe TRBD2 (5 bases). V was pared by 4 bases and J by 6 bases, with 25 bases between. Germline V gene lookup returns CDR1 SGHTA and CDR2 FQGTGA. The CDR3 totals 18 residues. For the CDR3, the DNA is TGTGCCAGCAGCTCCCCGGAGGCTGACTACCGTAGAGGCAATGAGCAGTTCTTC. This sequence encodes CASSSPEADYRRGNEQFF.

With regard to this clone: Its ends do not fully match the called genes, so a read error is possible. J is TRBJ2-2 and V is TRBV7-9; 9 bases agree with TRBD2. This CDR3 region has 17 residues. Germline loops: CDR1 SEHNR, CDR2 FQNEAQ (reference sequence). CDR3 in amino acids: CSSSLILTSGNTGELFF. CDR3 sequence (DNA): TGTTCCAGCAGCCTCATCTTGACTAGCGGGAACACCGGGGAGCTGTTTTTT.

The chain links TRBV29-1 to TRBJ2-7; 12 bases agree with TRBD1. The CDR3 length is 13 residues. After removal of 8 bases from V and 7 bases from J, the junction contained 9 bases not matched to a gene. Germline CDR1 and CDR2: SQVTM and ANQGSEA. CDR3: CSSPGQGAREQYF. CDR3 DNA: TGCAGCTCCCCGGGACAGGGGGCGAGAGAGCAGTACTTC.

The rearrangement joins TRBV4-1 to TRBJ2-1; D is possibly TRBD1 (5 bases). Germline V gene lookup returns CDR1 MGHRA and CDR2 YSYEKL. Trimming pared 8 bases from V and 5 bases from J, leaving 22 bases between. This CDR3 has 16 amino acids. The CDR3 DNA is TGCGCCAGCGGCACCAAGGGGCGGCAGCTCCACAATGAGCAGTTCTTC. Its translation: CASGTKGRQLHNEQFF.

This clone was seen a few times. This sample also contains other DNA sequences that code for the same CDR3. The chain carries TRBV7-6 and TRBJ2-1; TRBD2 might be the D (7 bases). The CDR3 has 14 amino acids. Per germline, CDR1 SGHVS and CDR2 FNYEAQ. Trimming removed 7 bases from V and 8 bases from J, with 18 bases in between. The chain's CDR3 is CASNLGAGVDEQFF. CDR3 bases: TGTGCCAGCAACCTGGGGGCGGGAGTAGATGAGCAGTTCTTC. Drawing the rest from reference TRBV7-6 and TRBJ2-1, the complete variable domain is GAGVSQSPRYKVTKRGQDVALRCDPISGHVSLYWYRQALGQGPEFLTYFNYEAQQDKSGLPNDRFSAERPEGSISTLTIQRTEQRDSAMYRCASNLGAGVDEQFFGPGTRLTVL.

This rearrangement joins TRBV6-4 to TRBJ2-5, with TRBD1 as a possible D gene (5 bases). The CDR3 extends over 15 amino acids. The V end lost 4 bases, the J end lost 4 bases, and 16 bases lay between the germline ends. Per the germline V gene, CDR1 is MRHNA and CDR2 is SNTAGT. CDR3 residues: CASSATPGIGETQYF. The CDR3 bases are TGTGCCAGCAGTGCCACCCCAGGGATAGGAGAGACCCAGTACTTC.

V usage is TRBV5-1 and J usage is TRBJ2-2; 11 positions match TRBD2. The germline V gene has CDR1 SGHRS and CDR2 YFSETQ. The junction had 2 bases not matched to a gene; V was cut back by 0 bases and J by 1 base. This CDR3 is built from 17 residues. The CDR3 loop is CASSLGTSGRNTGELFF. Written as DNA, the CDR3 is TGCGCCAGCAGCTTGGGTACTAGCGGGAGGAACACCGGGGAGCTGTTTTTT.

This clone was seen once. This rearrangement joins TRBV6-6 to TRBJ1-1, with D possibly being TRBD1 (6 bases). V was pared by 4 bases and J by 3 bases, with 6 bases between. The CDR3 length is 12 residues. The germline gives CDR1 MNHNY, CDR2 SVGAGI (reference sequence). The CDR3 protein is CASSSGDTEAFF. The CDR3 bases are TGTGCCAGCAGTTCAGGGGACACTGAAGCTTTCTTT.

The J gene is TRBJ2-7, the V gene TRBV10-3, with D uncertain. The ends were cut back, 0 bases at V and 2 bases at J, with 8 bases in the middle. This CDR3 has 14 residues. Germline CDR1 ENHRY, CDR2 SYGVKD. CDR3 bases: TGTGCCATCAGTGAGTCGAGAGCGCCCTACGAGCAGTACTTC. Translated, it gives CAISESRAPYEQYF.

The CDR3 is CASSANSGRSNTGELFF. DNA of the CDR3: TGTGCCAGCAGCGCCAATAGCGGGAGGTCGAACACCGGGGAGCTGTTTTTT. The chain carries TRBV9 and TRBJ2-2; 10 bases are a match to TRBD2. After removal of 3 bases from V and 0 bases from J, the junction contained 5 bases not matched to a gene. From germline, CDR1 is SGDLS and CDR2 YYNGEE. The CDR3 is 17 residues long.